A selection of T cell receptor beta chains follows, all from one sample in a study of blood T cells in healthy people across ages. From the 5' RACE reads, TCRdb called clonotypes with MiXCR, one entry per CDR3 protein. The sample shows some 700,000 distinct CDR3 sequences, roughly 43% of them seen only once. Sequencing was done on a sample of blood. The receptors were gathered from an older woman in good health. Both conserved end residues are part of each CDR3. Fields, in order: D gene, J gene, V gene, clone size, CDR3 DNA, CDR3 protein. A D gene is named only where the DNA matches it firmly. Clone size is stated in some rows and not others, as once, few, many or a class when expanded.

D: TRBD1; J: TRBJ2-1; V: TRBV5-1; size: .; DNA: TGCGCCAGCAGCCCGGGACAGGGAGGGCACAATGAGCAGTTCTTC; CDR3: CASSPGQGGHNEQFF
D: .; J: TRBJ2-7; V: TRBV3-1; size: .; DNA: TGTGCCAGCAGCCAAGATTGGATTACCTTCTACTTC; CDR3: CASSQDWITFYF
D: TRBD2; J: TRBJ2-5; V: TRBV9; size: many; DNA: TGTGCCAGCAGCGAGAGCGGGGAGGAGACCCAGTACTTC; CDR3: CASSESGEETQYF
D: TRBD2; J: TRBJ2-7; V: TRBV28; size: few; DNA: TGTGCTAGTACTAGCGGCTCCTACGAGCAGTACTTC; CDR3: CASTSGSYEQYF
D: .; J: TRBJ2-5; V: TRBV7-7; size: .; DNA: TGTGTCAGCAGCTTAGACGGCGTGCGGGAGACCCAGTACTTC; CDR3: CVSSLDGVRETQYF
D: .; J: TRBJ1-1; V: TRBV4-3; size: few; DNA: TGCGCCAGCAGCCAAGACCTCCAAGGGGCCACTGAAGCTTTCTTT; CDR3: CASSQDLQGATEAFF
D: .; J: TRBJ2-3; V: TRBV21-1; size: .; DNA: TGTGCCAGCAGCGTAATGAGGGGCACAGATACGCAGTATTTT; CDR3: CASSVMRGTDTQYF
D: TRBD2; J: TRBJ2-1; V: TRBV4-2; size: few; DNA: TGTGCCAGCAGCCAAATGGGCCCGACTAGCGGGAGAAGGTACAATGAGCAGTTCTTC; CDR3: CASSQMGPTSGRRYNEQFF
D: .; J: TRBJ1-1; V: TRBV29-1; size: .; DNA: TGCAGCGTGGGACGGCTGAACACTGAAGCTTTCTTT; CDR3: CSVGRLNTEAFF
D: TRBD1; J: TRBJ2-3; V: TRBV27; size: few; DNA: TGTGCCAGCACTTGGGACAGGGGGTACACAGATACGCAGTATTTT; CDR3: CASTWDRGYTDTQYF
D: TRBD1; J: TRBJ1-6; V: TRBV27; size: .; DNA: TGTGCCAGCAGTAGCAACCCGGGACAGGGAGAATCACCCCTCCACTTT; CDR3: CASSSNPGQGESPLHF
D: TRBD2; J: TRBJ2-7; V: TRBV6-5; size: few; DNA: TGTGCCAGTTCGGCGAGGGAGGGTGGCGAGCAGTACTTC; CDR3: CASSAREGGEQYF
D: .; J: TRBJ1-2; V: TRBV10-3; size: .; DNA: TGTGCCATCAGCGAGTCGAGGCAGAACTATGGCTACACCTTC; CDR3: CAISESRQNYGYTF
D: .; J: TRBJ2-7; V: TRBV3-1; size: few; DNA: TGTGCCAGCAGCCAAGCGGGACAAGGCGAGCAGTACTTC; CDR3: CASSQAGQGEQYF
D: .; J: TRBJ2-3; V: TRBV20-1; size: few; DNA: TGCAGTGCTAGAGCCCCCTCCGGGGGCGCTGGGCGGACAGATACGCAGTATTTT; CDR3: CSARAPSGGAGRTDTQYF
D: .; J: TRBJ1-2; V: TRBV30; size: .; DNA: TGTGCTTTACTGGTTAACTATGGCTACACCTTC; CDR3: CALLVNYGYTF
D: .; J: TRBJ2-7; V: TRBV27; size: few; DNA: TGTGCCAGCAGTTCCCCGGACTTTATAAACGAGCAGTACTTC; CDR3: CASSSPDFINEQYF
D: .; J: TRBJ2-3; V: TRBV5-1; size: .; DNA: TGCGCCAGCAGCTTAACAGGGCTGTTAGATACGCAGTATTTT; CDR3: CASSLTGLLDTQYF
D: .; J: TRBJ2-7; V: TRBV7-2; size: .; DNA: TGTGCCAGCAGCTTATATGGACAGTACTACGAGCAGTACTTC; CDR3: CASSLYGQYYEQYF
D: .; J: TRBJ2-1; V: TRBV13; size: few; DNA: TGTGCCAGCAGCTTACTAGCTTTTGGGTACAATGAGCAGTTCTTC; CDR3: CASSLLAFGYNEQFF
D: TRBD2; J: TRBJ2-1; V: TRBV4-2; size: few; DNA: TGTGCCAGCAGCCAAGAACGGACTAGCGGGTACAATGAGCAGTTCTTC; CDR3: CASSQERTSGYNEQFF
D: .; J: TRBJ2-1; V: TRBV20-1; size: .; DNA: TGCAGCTCTCGGGACTCCCCCTACAATGAGCAGTTCTTC; CDR3: CSSRDSPYNEQFF
D: TRBD1; J: TRBJ1-5; V: TRBV10-3; size: few; DNA: TGTGCCGTCGCAGGGGGGAGCAATCAGCCCCAGCATTTT; CDR3: CAVAGGSNQPQHF
D: TRBD1; J: TRBJ2-1; V: TRBV29-1; size: .; DNA: TGCAGCGTCACAGGGGGAACAGGGGGTCTCTACAATGAGCAGTTCTTC; CDR3: CSVTGGTGGLYNEQFF
D: TRBD2; J: TRBJ2-7; V: TRBV10-3; size: few; DNA: TGTGCCATCAGCACCGGGACTAACTCCTACGAGCAGTACTTC; CDR3: CAISTGTNSYEQYF
D: TRBD2; J: TRBJ2-4; V: TRBV29-1; size: once; DNA: TGCAGCGTCGCCGGGACTAGCGGTATCAATGAGCAGTACTTC; CDR3: CSVAGTSGINEQYF
D: .; J: TRBJ2-5; V: TRBV29-1; size: .; DNA: TGCAGCGGAGGGGACGGTTTTCAAGAGACCCAGTACTTC; CDR3: CSGGDGFQETQYF
D: .; J: TRBJ1-2; V: TRBV6-6; size: few; DNA: TGTGCCAGCAGTTACTCGCGGCAGGGTATGGACTATGGCTACACCTTC; CDR3: CASSYSRQGMDYGYTF
D: .; J: TRBJ2-7; V: TRBV7-8; size: .; DNA: TGTGCCAGCAGCTTAGTCCCTTCCGTTAACGAGCAGTACTTC; CDR3: CASSLVPSVNEQYF
D: .; J: TRBJ2-2; V: TRBV3-1; size: once; DNA: TGTGCCAGCAGCCATCAAATCAGGGAGACCGGGGAGCTGTTTTTT; CDR3: CASSHQIRETGELFF
D: TRBD2; J: TRBJ2-7; V: TRBV9; size: few; DNA: TGTGCCAGCAGCTCGGGACTAGCCCACGAGCAGTACTTC; CDR3: CASSSGLAHEQYF
D: .; J: TRBJ2-5; V: TRBV29-1; size: .; DNA: TGCAGCGTGACCGAAGGAGGTCTGGGAGAGACCCAGTACTTC; CDR3: CSVTEGGLGETQYF
D: TRBD2; J: TRBJ2-1; V: TRBV12-3/TRBV12-4; size: .; DNA: TGTGCCAGCAGTTTACTAGCGGGGGGGCGGCATGAGCAGTTCTTC; CDR3: CASSLLAGGRHEQFF
D: .; J: TRBJ2-5; V: TRBV28; size: few; DNA: TGTGCCAGCAAGTTCTTGGGGTTGGAGACCCAGTACTTC; CDR3: CASKFLGLETQYF
D: TRBD2; J: TRBJ2-1; V: TRBV5-1; size: .; DNA: TGCGCCAGCAGCACGCAGACTAGCGGACCTGCGCAGTTCTTC; CDR3: CASSTQTSGPAQFF
D: .; J: TRBJ2-1; V: TRBV24-1; size: many; DNA: TGTGCCACCAGCATCGGCCCTTCGGGTGAGCAGTTCTTC; CDR3: CATSIGPSGEQFF
D: TRBD1; J: TRBJ2-7; V: TRBV10-3; size: many; DNA: TGTGCCATCAGGGAGACAGGGGGGTACGAGCAGTACTTC; CDR3: CAIRETGGYEQYF
D: TRBD1; J: TRBJ2-3; V: TRBV4-1; size: many; DNA: TGCGCCAGCAGCCATAAGTCCGGGACAGATGGCACAGATACGCAGTATTTT; CDR3: CASSHKSGTDGTDTQYF
D: .; J: TRBJ2-1; V: TRBV6-5; size: .; DNA: TGTGCCAGCAGTTACACACACCTGAGTGAGCAGTTCTTC; CDR3: CASSYTHLSEQFF
D: TRBD2; J: TRBJ2-7; V: TRBV7-2; size: .; DNA: TGTGCCAGCAGCTTAGTCGCGGGAGCGAACAATGAGCAGTACTTC; CDR3: CASSLVAGANNEQYF
D: .; J: TRBJ1-1; V: TRBV5-1; size: .; DNA: TGCGCCAGCAGCCCACTCCAACAGCCCGGCGCTGAAGCTTTCTTT; CDR3: CASSPLQQPGAEAFF
D: .; J: TRBJ1-2; V: TRBV4-2; size: many; DNA: TGTGCCAGCAGCCAAGGGATGGCTAACTATGGCTACACCTTC; CDR3: CASSQGMANYGYTF
D: .; J: TRBJ2-7; V: TRBV10-3; size: few; DNA: TGTGCCATCAGCACGGGCAGACGCGAGCAGTACTTC; CDR3: CAISTGRREQYF
D: TRBD1; J: TRBJ1-2; V: TRBV28; size: few; DNA: TGTGCCAGCCGACAGGGGGTGCAGGGCTATGGCTACACCTTC; CDR3: CASRQGVQGYGYTF
D: TRBD1; J: TRBJ2-7; V: TRBV4-3; size: many; DNA: TGCGCCAGCAGCCAAGAAGGGACAGGGTACGAGCAGTACTTC; CDR3: CASSQEGTGYEQYF
D: .; J: TRBJ2-3; V: TRBV5-6; size: .; DNA: TGTGCCAGCAGCTTGGGGCAGACCTCCGGTACGCAGTATTTT; CDR3: CASSLGQTSGTQYF
D: .; J: TRBJ2-3; V: TRBV3-1; size: .; DNA: TGTGCCAGCAGCCAAGGGCCGGGGGGCGTAGATACGCAGTATTTT; CDR3: CASSQGPGGVDTQYF
D: .; J: TRBJ2-5; V: TRBV7-2; size: few; DNA: TGTGCCAGCAGCTCTGTCCTAAGGGAGACCCAGTACTTC; CDR3: CASSSVLRETQYF
D: TRBD1; J: TRBJ2-5; V: TRBV20-1; size: few; DNA: TGCAGTGCTAGACCTGCGACAGGGGCGAGGGAGGAGACCCAGTACTTC; CDR3: CSARPATGAREETQYF
D: TRBD2; J: TRBJ2-5; V: TRBV20-1; size: .; DNA: TGCAGTGCTAGGCCTAGAACTAGCGGGAGGGAGACCCAGTACTTC; CDR3: CSARPRTSGRETQYF
D: TRBD2; J: TRBJ2-2; V: TRBV7-2; size: .; DNA: TGTGCCAGCAGCTTAAGGGCGGGGGTTATGAACACCGGGGAGCTGTTTTTT; CDR3: CASSLRAGVMNTGELFF
D: TRBD2; J: TRBJ2-3; V: TRBV28; size: few; DNA: TGTGCCAGCAGCCAAGGACTAGCGGGAATGACAGATACGCAGTATTTT; CDR3: CASSQGLAGMTDTQYF
D: TRBD1; J: TRBJ1-2; V: TRBV4-3; size: .; DNA: TGCGCCAGCAGCCAGGACAGGGGGCTCGGCTACACCTTC; CDR3: CASSQDRGLGYTF
D: .; J: TRBJ2-1; V: TRBV7-2; size: .; DNA: TGTGCCAGCAGCACACGACGAGGGCCCCTGCTTGAGCAGTTCTTC; CDR3: CASSTRRGPLLEQFF